This TCR beta chain came from a study of blood T cell repertoires in COVID-19. Study summary: Some COVID-19 samples were acute and others convalescent; all came from the United States, Italy and Spain.

The method was immunoSEQ multiplex PCR; TCRdb's version includes in-frame clones alone and lacks a portion of them. This table has around 20,000 clones, more than 85% appearing once. This clone appeared a single time. Germline trimming cut 0 bases from V and 4 bases from J; bases unmatched to any gene: 9. CDR3 length: 18 amino acids. CDR1 is SGDLS and CDR2 is YYNGEE in the germline V gene. The sample was peripheral blood. This receptor was identified in a man in his 70s with active COVID-19. The chain combines TRBV9 with TRBJ2-3; 12 bases match TRBD2. The CDR3: CASSVGLASGGAPDTQYF. The CDR3 DNA reads TGTGCCAGCAGCGTAGGCTTGGCTAGCGGGGGGGCCCCAGATACGCAGTATTTT.